This TCR beta chain stems from a study of blood T cell repertoires in COVID-19. Study context: Acute and convalescent COVID-19 samples came from the United States, Italy and Spain.

Assay: immunoSEQ multiplex PCR; the TCRdb copy retains only in-frame clones and omits some. Of a few hundred thousand clones listed, 86% are singletons. The CDR3 is 15 amino acids. Germline V gene lookup returns CDR1 SGHRS and CDR2 YFSETQ. With 3 bases removed from V and 3 bases from J, the gap between germline ends came to 15 bases. The sequencing input was peripheral blood. The V call is TRBV5-1, the J call TRBJ1-1; D is uncertain. This receptor was taken from a man in his thirties or forties with active or convalescent COVID-19. In nucleotides, the CDR3 is TGCGCCAGCAGCTCAACCGGGTACGGATACACTGAAGCTTTCTTT. Protein product: CASSSTGYGYTEAFF.